Listed below are T cell receptor beta chains from one sample, sequenced in a study of CD8+ T cells in alopecia areata. Clones were sequenced by immunoSEQ multiplex PCR, and TCRdb holds only the in-frame ones, with some missing. The table includes fewer than 200,000 clones, about 60% detected once. Sequenced material: CD8+ T cells sorted from blood, taken at week 24, from a patient treated with tofacitinib. The receptors were gathered from a human donor with alopecia areata. CDR3s include the opening cysteine and the closing phenylalanine or tryptophan.

v_call	j_call	cdr3_length	cdr3_aa
TRBV2	TRBJ1-1	13	CASSEGQSTEAFF
TRBV27	TRBJ2-7	15	CASSSVPDRGEEQYF
TRBV5-1	TRBJ2-3	11	CASRGGDTQYF
TRBV27	TRBJ2-5	14	CASSLTTNQETQYF
TRBV5-6	TRBJ1-5	14	CASSLWQSNQPQRF
TRBV30	TRBJ1-5	13	CAWSAQGNQPQHF
TRBV30	TRBJ2-7	12	CAWREQVNEQYF
TRBV13	TRBJ2-7	15	CASSADTGSRGEQYF
TRBV27	TRBJ1-5	16	CASSSQAGFSHQPQHF
TRBV12-5	TRBJ2-3	15	CASGLGIEDRDTQYF
TRBV7-9	TRBJ2-5	14	CASSTGQKQETQYF
TRBV6-5	TRBJ1-2	15	CASSIRTGSRNGYTF
TRBV29-1	TRBJ2-7	15	CSVAGLRDPGSEQYF
TRBV30	TRBJ1-5	12	CAWSGVGQPQHF
TRBV7-6	TRBJ2-3	14	CASSLVQGTDTQYF
TRBV11-2	TRBJ2-1	15	CASSLLRVGYNEQFF
TRBV13	TRBJ2-7	14	CASSSKGLFYEQYF
TRBV5-1	TRBJ2-5	14	CASSPLGRQETQYF
TRBV27	TRBJ1-2	14	CASSGTGGTYGYTF
TRBV29-1	TRBJ2-1	13	CSADFRDSNEQFF
TRBV10-3	TRBJ1-1	12	CAISDSGHEAFF
TRBV7-2	TRBJ2-1	15	CASSPGTGFYNEQFF
TRBV29-1	TRBJ2-7	14	CSVVFWGLSYEQYF
TRBV6-1	TRBJ2-3	12	CASSEAVDTQYF
TRBV19	TRBJ1-2	16	CASSITGYRLGYGYTF
TRBV30	TRBJ1-1	16	CAWSDRGTRQNTEAFF
TRBV9	TRBJ1-1	12	CASSLRNTEAFF
TRBV30	TRBJ1-4	15	CAWTPSSDGYEKLFF
TRBV27	TRBJ2-7	14	CASSTSGTTYEQYF
TRBV19	TRBJ2-1	12	CASSTDHRGQFF
TRBV9	TRBJ2-2	16	CASSGARGGNTGELFF
TRBV30	TRBJ1-6	19	CAWSDPGQGPSSYNSPLHF
TRBV7-9	TRBJ1-4	14	CASSSGLQNEKLFF
TRBV6-6	TRBJ2-5	16	CASSYLGGGEQETQYF
TRBV5-1	TRBJ2-2	15	CASRGGQGKPGELFF
TRBV6-5	TRBJ2-7	16	CASSYSKGLVFYEQYF
TRBV27	TRBJ2-3	15	CASSSDRTRTDTQYF
TRBV5-6	TRBJ1-4	14	CASSYGTGGGKLFF
TRBV6-1	TRBJ2-5	16	CASSEVGGRLQETQYF
TRBV9	TRBJ1-1	11	CASSALTEAFF
TRBV2	TRBJ2-3	13	CASSDPGTTAQYF
TRBV11-2	TRBJ2-2	14	CASSRALGVGELFF
TRBV7-9	TRBJ2-1	16	CASSLVGRGSVNEQFF
TRBV9	TRBJ2-5	13	CASSYLAGETQYF
TRBV27	TRBJ2-2	18	CASSLYTSGGAGTGELFF
TRBV5-6	TRBJ1-5	13	CASSSNPNQPQHF
TRBV15	TRBJ2-5	14	CATSINRGRETQYF
TRBV6-6	TRBJ1-1	12	CASDRWNTEAFF